A single sample is the source of the 30 T cell receptor beta chains below, sequenced in a study of blood T cells in healthy people across ages. Alongside a J-beta primer mix, a sample-barcoded 5' primer served in a second PCR lasting roughly 6 to 12 cycles. One entry per CDR3 protein, called by TCRdb with MiXCR from the 5' RACE reads. The data contain some 1.4 million distinct CDR3 sequences, 42% of them singletons. Sequencing input: blood. The receptors here all came from a woman between 18 and 29 years old in good health.

The V and J genes are TRBV20-1 and TRBJ1-1; the D is unclear. Deletions cut 1 base from V and 0 bases from J, with 9 bases between. Germline V gene sequence: CDR1 DFQATT, CDR2 SNEGSKA (reference sequence). This CDR3 region has 14 residues. The CDR3 DNA sequence: TGCAGTGCTAGAGGGCCGCTACTGAACACTGAAGCTTTCTTT. Its translation: CSARGPLLNTEAFF.

V and J are TRBV3-1 and TRBJ2-1; no clear D. Looked up from germline, CDR1 is LGHDT and CDR2 is YNNKEL (reference sequence). CDR3 length equals 12 residues. V lost 1 base to trimming and J lost 8 bases, with 6 bases between them. CDR3 coding DNA: TGTGCCAGCAGCCAAGTCCTGCATGAGCAGTTCTTC. It is translated as CASSQVLHEQFF.

The chain combines TRBV20-1 with TRBJ2-3; 7 bases line up with TRBD2. This CDR3 contains 14 residues. Unmatched junction bases numbered 9, after V lost 7 bases and J lost 2 bases. Germline lookup yields CDR1 DFQATT and CDR2 SNEGSKA (reference sequence). CDR3 protein: CSGGGGRPTDTQYF. The CDR3 coding sequence is TGCAGTGGGGGCGGCGGGAGACCCACAGATACGCAGTATTTT.

This chain uses TRBV12-3 or TRBV12-4 with TRBJ1-2; D not resolved. The V end lost 8 bases, the J end lost 8 bases, and 15 bases lay between the germline ends. The CDR3 is made up of 12 amino acids. CDR3 sequence (DNA): TGTGCCAGCGCTTTAGGAATAGGAGGCTACACCTTC. It encodes CASALGIGGYTF.

This clonotype was seen only a few times. The genes are TRBV6-2 or TRBV6-3 and TRBJ1-2, with 8 bases aligning to TRBD1. This CDR3 contains 13 residues. In germline, CDR1 is MNHEY, CDR2 SVGEGT. V was clipped by 6 bases and J by 9 bases; unmatched bases: 9. The CDR3 loop is CASRPDREERYTF. CDR3 DNA: TGTGCCAGCAGGCCGGACAGGGAAGAGCGCTACACCTTC.

With respect to this clonotype: One end of the junction is discordant with germline, which a read error may explain. The V gene is TRBV29-1, the J gene TRBJ2-1; TRBD2 aligns across 8 bases. CDR1 and CDR2 from the germline V gene are SQVTM and ANQGSEA. The CDR3 totals 13 residues. CDR3 coding DNA: TGCAGCGTTCGAGCGGGAGTTTACAATGAGCAGGTCTTC. Its translation: CSVRAGVYNEQVF.

J is TRBJ1-4 and V is TRBV15; no clear D gene. This CDR3 contains 14 residues. CDR1 and CDR2 (germline): LNHNV, YYDKDF (reference sequence). V gave up 3 bases and J gave up 3 bases, with 8 bases separating them. In nucleotides, the CDR3 is TGTGCCACCAGCAGCTCCGGAGCTAATGAAAAACTGTTTTTT. Translated: CATSSSGANEKLFF.

The rearrangement uses TRBV4-1 and TRBJ1-2, with TRBD1 matching over 7 bases. V was pared by 3 bases and J by 6 bases, with 10 bases of the junction left unmatched. The CDR3 has 15 amino acids. Germline CDR1 is MGHRA and CDR2 is YSYEKL. CDR3 sequence: CASSQPQGKGDGYTF. Here the CDR3 DNA reads TGCGCCAGCAGCCAGCCACAGGGGAAGGGCGATGGCTACACCTTC.

This clonotype was found once. The chain links TRBV5-1 to TRBJ2-3; the D is unclear. The CDR3 extends over 16 amino acids. Germline loops: CDR1 SGHRS, CDR2 YFSETQ. Trimming shortened V by 4 bases and J by 0 bases, and 15 bases separated the two germline ends. The CDR3 sequence is CASSPGRSFSTDTQYF. The CDR3, as DNA: TGCGCCAGCAGCCCCGGACGGTCGTTTAGCACAGATACGCAGTATTTT.

This clonotype was recorded a few times. The chain carries TRBV9 and TRBJ2-2; D remains ambiguous. This CDR3 is built from 12 residues. Germline-derived CDR1 and CDR2 are SGDLS and YYNGEE. The V and J ends lost 7 bases and 8 bases respectively, with 12 bases between them. Here the CDR3 reads CASSVGPGELFF. The CDR3 DNA reads as TGTGCCAGCTCTGTGGGCCCGGGGGAGCTGTTTTTT.

The J gene is TRBJ2-1, the V gene TRBV7-8, with 8 bases that match TRBD1. V lost 1 base and J lost 9; bases outside the gene matches: 14. The CDR3 runs 17 residues. Per the germline V gene, CDR1 is SGHVS and CDR2 is FQNEAQ. Written as DNA, the CDR3 is TGTGCCAGCAGCTTAGGGCCAGGGGGCTCAGTAGGCGGTGAGCAGTTCTTC. Amino acids: CASSLGPGGSVGGEQFF. The whole variable domain, filled in from reference TRBV7-8 and TRBJ2-1, reads GAGVSQSPRYKVAKRGQDVALRCDPISGHVSLFWYQQALGQGPEFLTYFQNEAQLDKSGLPSDRFFAERPEGSVSTLKIQRTQQEDSAVYLCASSLGPGGSVGGEQFFGPGTRLTVL.

This clonotype has a count of ten or more. The chain links TRBV27 to TRBJ2-7, with 9 positions matching TRBD1. This CDR3 has 13 residues. After removal of 5 bases from V and 6 bases from J, the junction contained 5 bases not matched to a gene. CDR1 and CDR2 (germline): MNHEY, SMNVEV (reference sequence). CDR3 bases: TGTGCCAGCAGTGGGACAGGGCTCCTCGAGCAGTACTTC. Translated: CASSGTGLLEQYF.

This clonotype was observed a few times. V and J are TRBV2 and TRBJ1-4; TRBD1 matches at 7 bases. Trimming at V came to 4 bases and at J to 11 bases, leaving 7 bases not matched to a gene. Per germline, CDR1 SNHLY and CDR2 FYNNEI. This CDR3 spans 13 amino acids. The CDR3 DNA is TGTGCCAGCAGTGGGAGACAGGGAGACAAACTGTTTTTT. Translation gives CASSGRQGDKLFF.

There are a few counts of this clonotype. A much larger clone differs by one base, so this may be a read error. The genes are TRBV6-5 and TRBJ1-6; D gene uncertain. The length of the CDR3 is 12 residues. Trimming took off 6 bases at V and 2 bases at J, with 2 bases between the two ends. Germline values: CDR1 MNHEY, CDR2 SVGAGI. Here the CDR3 DNA reads TGTGCCAGCAGCACCTATAATTCACCCCTCCACTTT. Protein: CASSTYNSPLHF.

This clonotype was picked up a small number of times. This chain connects TRBV4-2 to TRBJ1-4; possibly TRBD1 for D (5 bases). The CDR3 length is 14 residues. Germline V lookup: CDR1 LGHNA, CDR2 YNFKEQ. Trimming left V 7 bases short and J 7 bases short, with 16 bases between. The CDR3 nucleotides are TGTGCCAGCAACCCAGGGCCGTCGGCTGAAAAACTGTTTTTT. Its protein is CASNPGPSAEKLFF.

This clonotype has just a few counts. This sequence joins TRBV9 and TRBJ1-1; TRBD1 agrees at 7 bases. The V gene end was trimmed by 0 bases and the J gene end by 6 bases; junction bases not matched to a gene: 5. CDR1 is SGDLS and CDR2 is YYNGEE in the germline V gene. This CDR3 has 14 amino acids. In nucleotides, the CDR3 is TGTGCCAGCAGCGTAGAAGACAGGGCCCCTGAAGCTTTCTTT. Its protein is CASSVEDRAPEAFF.

The chain uses TRBV6-5 and TRBJ1-2, with D hard to call. V was shortened by 5 bases and J by 8 bases, with 15 bases between the two germline ends. Germline lookup yields CDR1 MNHEY and CDR2 SVGAGI. The length of the CDR3 is 13 residues. This CDR3 is CASSPSAVWGYTF. The CDR3 DNA reads as TGTGCCAGCAGTCCTTCAGCCGTTTGGGGCTACACCTTC.

V usage is TRBV18 and J usage is TRBJ1-5; D is possibly TRBD1 (5 bases). The CDR3 totals 16 residues. Trimming removed 5 bases at V and 6 bases at J, with 20 bases between. The germline V gene encodes CDR1 KGHSH and CDR2 LQKENI. This CDR3 reads CASSYQGALAGQPQHF. The CDR3 DNA follows: TGTGCCAGCTCATACCAGGGAGCCCTGGCGGGTCAGCCCCAGCATTTT.

The chain couples TRBV6-5 to TRBJ2-7; the match to TRBD1 covers 10 bases. Germline V gene lookup returns CDR1 MNHEY and CDR2 SVGAGI. The ends lost 8 bases at V and 2 bases at J; junction bases unmatched: 9. The CDR3 has 15 amino acids. The CDR3 DNA is TGTGCCAGCGGAGCCGGGACAGGGGTAACCTACGAGCAGTACTTC. It yields the protein CASGAGTGVTYEQYF.

This sequence joins TRBV12-3 or TRBV12-4 and TRBJ2-5; 7 nucleotides agree with TRBD2. TRBJ2-7 explains the end of the DNA better; the J call may be wrong. This CDR3 has 14 residues. CDR3: CASSLVGLQYEQYF. The CDR3 DNA is TGTGCCAGCAGTTTAGTGGGACTACAATACGAGCAGTACTTC.

This clonotype was counted between two and nine times. The V call is TRBV6-1, the J call TRBJ1-1, with 7 nucleotides matching TRBD1. Losses at the gene ends were 4 bases for V and 8 bases for J; bases not matched to a gene: 10. The CDR3 sequence is 14 residues long. CDR1 MNHNS and CDR2 SASEGT come from the germline V gene. CDR3 loop: CASSVPQGDGEAFF. As DNA, the CDR3 is TGTGCCAGCAGTGTCCCCCAGGGGGACGGCGAAGCTTTCTTT.

The chain has TRBV15 and TRBJ2-5; the D gene is possibly TRBD2 (5 bases). CDR3 size: 13 residues. Trimming took off 3 bases at V and 5 bases at J, with 10 bases between the two ends. Germline V gene sequence: CDR1 LNHNV, CDR2 YYDKDF (reference sequence). DNA of the CDR3: TGTGCCACCAGCAGGGACTCGGGCGAGACCCAGTACTTC. As protein: CATSRDSGETQYF. Based on the CDR3 plus reference TRBV15 and TRBJ2-5, the full variable domain is DAMVIQNPRYQVTQFGKPVTLSCSQTLNHNVMYWYQQKSSQAPKLLFHYYDKDFNNEADTPDNFQSRRPNTSFCFLDIRSPGLGDTAMYLCATSRDSGETQYFGPGTRLLVL.

This clonotype has only a few counts. The rearrangement joins TRBV20-1 to TRBJ2-1; D assignment may be TRBD1 or TRBD2 (7 bases each). Deletions cut 3 bases from V and 4 bases from J, with 13 bases between. CDR3 length equals 14 residues. CDR1 DFQATT and CDR2 SNEGSKA come from the germline V gene (reference sequence). The CDR3 sequence: CSASEAGQYNEQFF. The CDR3 DNA sequence: TGCAGTGCTAGCGAAGCGGGACAGTACAATGAGCAGTTCTTC.

This clonotype was detected a few times. The chain couples TRBV7-6 to TRBJ2-3; D is unclear. Germline-derived CDR1 and CDR2 are SGHVS and FNYEAQ. The CDR3 runs to 14 residues. V lost 5 bases and J 6 bases, leaving 15 bases between the germline ends. CDR3 sequence: CASSPRAVGDTQYF. CDR3 nucleotide sequence: TGTGCCAGCAGCCCCCGGGCCGTTGGGGATACGCAGTATTTT.

The V gene is TRBV4-2, the J gene TRBJ2-5; D tentatively fits TRBD1 or TRBD2 (6 bases each). Trimming shortened V by 8 bases and J by 11 bases, and 18 bases separated the two germline ends. Per germline, CDR1 LGHNA and CDR2 YNFKEQ. The CDR3 has 12 amino acids. CDR3 residues: CASSPGGIEQYF. In DNA, the CDR3 is TGTGCCAGCTCTCCCGGGGGCATTGAGCAGTACTTC.

The chain joins TRBV18 to TRBJ1-6; D not certain. In germline, CDR1 is KGHSH, CDR2 LQKENI. The CDR3 has 13 residues. Trimming took 3 bases from V and 12 from J, leaving 12 bases between them. The CDR3 DNA reads as TGTGCCAGCTCACCCAACCGGGATTTACCCCTCCACTTT. Its translation: CASSPNRDLPLHF.

The sample holds a few counts of this clonotype. In DNA form, the CDR3 reads TGTGCCAGCAGCCGCGACAGGGGAATGACCGAGGCCCAGTACTTC. Translating gives CASSRDRGMTEAQYF. The chain is built from TRBV9 and TRBJ2-5; 8 bases align to TRBD1. Trimming cost V 4 bases and J 9 bases; bases outside gene matches: 14. CDR1 and CDR2 from the germline V gene are SGDLS and YYNGEE. The CDR3 spans 15 residues.

The rearrangement joins TRBV7-2 to TRBJ2-7, with D maybe TRBD1 (6 bases). Germline V CDR1 and CDR2: SGHTA, FQGNSA. CDR3 size: 15 residues. V lost 1 base, J lost 3 bases, and 13 bases lay in between. As DNA, the CDR3 is TGTGCCAGCAGCTTAGAAAACAGGGTGATCTACGAGCAGTACTTC. Its translation: CASSLENRVIYEQYF.

The V and J genes are TRBV4-1 and TRBJ2-2; the match to TRBD2 covers 7 bases. V lost 0 bases and J lost 8; bases outside the gene matches: 9. CDR1 and CDR2 (germline): MGHRA, YSYEKL. The CDR3 is 16 residues long. CDR3 protein: CASSQELYREAGELFF. DNA of the CDR3: TGCGCCAGCAGCCAAGAGCTCTACCGGGAGGCTGGGGAGCTGTTTTTT.

The chain links TRBV29-1 to TRBJ2-5, with 7 nucleotides matching TRBD2. Germline values: CDR1 SQVTM, CDR2 ANQGSEA. The CDR3 sequence is 13 residues long. The V segment lost 6 bases and the J segment 5 bases; nucleotides outside the gene matches: 9. The CDR3 reads CSVSLIGRETQYF. CDR3 DNA sequence: TGCAGCGTCTCCCTAATCGGGAGGGAGACCCAGTACTTC.